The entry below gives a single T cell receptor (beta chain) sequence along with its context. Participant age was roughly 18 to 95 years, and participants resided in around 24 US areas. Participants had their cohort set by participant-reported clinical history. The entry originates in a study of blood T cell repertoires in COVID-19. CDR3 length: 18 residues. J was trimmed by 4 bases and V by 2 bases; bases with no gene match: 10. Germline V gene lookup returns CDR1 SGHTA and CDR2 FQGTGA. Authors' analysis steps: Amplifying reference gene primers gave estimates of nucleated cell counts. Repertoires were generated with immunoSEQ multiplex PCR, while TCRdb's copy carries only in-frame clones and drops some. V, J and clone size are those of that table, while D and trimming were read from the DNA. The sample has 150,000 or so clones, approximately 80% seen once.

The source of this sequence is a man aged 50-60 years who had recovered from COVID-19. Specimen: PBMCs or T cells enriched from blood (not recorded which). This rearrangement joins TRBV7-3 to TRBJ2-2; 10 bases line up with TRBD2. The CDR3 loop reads CASSLDPAGGPGTGELFF. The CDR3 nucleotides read TGTGCCAGCAGCTTAGATCCAGCGGGGGGGCCTGGCACCGGGGAGCTGTTTTTT.